The 14 T cell receptor beta chains below all came from one sample that was sequenced in a study of technical replicates of blood from a handful of donors. Clones were read by immunoSEQ multiplex PCR, and TCRdb kept only the in-frame ones, dropping some. In the table there are about 90,000 clones, 85% to 95% of which are singletons. The sequenced material came from T cells isolated from PBMCs. The receptors here all came from a human donor in good health.

The chain couples TRBV5-1 to TRBJ2-3; 13 nucleotides agree with TRBD2. In germline, CDR1 is SGHRS, CDR2 YFSETQ. This CDR3 comprises 19 residues. With 1 base clipped from V and 0 bases from J, the junction kept 8 bases outside the gene matches. CDR3 region: CASSLKLAGGYTSTDTQYF. The CDR3 DNA reads TGCGCCAGCAGCTTGAAACTAGCGGGGGGGTACACTAGCACAGATACGCAGTATTTT.

The chain has TRBV5-1 and TRBJ2-1, with 7 bases matching TRBD1. V trimming: 1 base; J trimming: 2 bases; junction bases outside the gene matches: 3. Germline CDR1 reads SGHRS; CDR2 reads YFSETQ. CDR3 length equals 15 residues. The CDR3, as DNA: TGCGCCAGCAGCTTGTTAAGGGGGCCCTACAATGAGCAGTTCTTC. Amino acids: CASSLLRGPYNEQFF.

The chain links TRBV4-1 to TRBJ2-1; TRBD2 matches at 10 bases. With V trimmed by 0 bases and J by 0 bases, 8 bases remained unmatched. Germline CDR1 MGHRA, CDR2 YSYEKL. This CDR3 region has 19 residues. The CDR3 is CASSQDWASGGSSYNEQFF. The CDR3 DNA is TGCGCCAGCAGCCAAGACTGGGCTAGCGGGGGTAGCTCCTACAATGAGCAGTTCTTC.

The rearrangement uses TRBV6-6 and TRBJ2-1; D perhaps matches TRBD2 (6 bases). Trimming stripped 1 base from V and 6 bases from J, with 13 bases between. The germline CDR1 and CDR2 sequences are MNHNY and SVGAGI (reference sequence). The CDR3 is 15 residues long. DNA of the CDR3: TGTGCCAGCAGTTACTGGGACTTTCTATCCAATGAGCAGTTCTTC. Protein product: CASSYWDFLSNEQFF.

This clone was seen a handful of times. J is TRBJ2-2 and V is TRBV2; 11 nucleotides align to TRBD2. Per the germline V gene, CDR1 is SNHLY and CDR2 is FYNNEI. Trimming at V came to 5 bases and at J to 3 bases, leaving 2 bases not matched to a gene. The CDR3 runs 15 residues. The chain's CDR3 is CASSSLAGDTGELFF. Written as DNA, the CDR3 is TGTGCCAGCAGTTCACTAGCGGGGGACACCGGGGAGCTGTTTTTT.

The genes are TRBV19 and TRBJ2-6; 9 nucleotides line up with TRBD1. The CDR3 has 20 amino acids. Looked up from germline, CDR1 is LNHDA and CDR2 is SQIVND (reference sequence). V trimming: 2 bases; J trimming: 1 base; junction bases outside the gene matches: 12. The CDR3 loop is CASSILQGQGRGSGANVLTF. In DNA, the CDR3 is TGTGCCAGTAGTATACTCCAGGGACAGGGAAGAGGATCTGGGGCCAACGTCCTGACTTTC.

This clone appeared once. The rearrangement uses TRBV14 and TRBJ1-2; D gene uncertain. There are 13 residues in the CDR3. Germline CDR1 and CDR2: SGHDN and FVKESK. V dropped 1 base and J dropped 8 bases, with 11 bases sitting between them. The CDR3 loop reads CASSQAVNSGYTF. CDR3 in DNA: TGTGCCAGCAGCCAAGCCGTGAACTCGGGCTACACCTTC.

The chain joins TRBV12-1 to TRBJ1-6. TRBV12-1 is shown as a pseudogene. The CDR3 length is 14 residues. CDR3 residues: CASIRGGANSPLHF. The DNA for the CDR3 is TGTGCCAGCATCCGAGGGGGGGCCAATTCACCCCTCCACTTT.

The chain is built from TRBV4-1 and TRBJ2-7; D is undetermined. With 5 bases removed from V and 3 bases from J, the gap between germline ends came to 29 bases. The CDR3 has 19 residues. Per germline, CDR1 MGHRA and CDR2 YSYEKL. In DNA form, the CDR3 reads TGCGCCAGCAGCTGGAAACTGCTAGGTTCGCGGCTAGATAACTACGAGCAGTACTTC. It specifies CASSWKLLGSRLDNYEQYF.

CDR3 in DNA: TGTGCCAGCAGTGCGGCTCCGGGACAGGGCATTCTAGGGGATGGCTACACCTTC. Protein sequence: CASSAAPGQGILGDGYTF. The genes are TRBV6-1 and TRBJ1-2; 9 bases are shared with TRBD1. Germline assignment: CDR1 MNHNS and CDR2 SASEGT. The CDR3 sequence is 18 residues long. Trimming removed 4 bases from V and 6 bases from J; junction bases left unmatched: 18.

The chain uses TRBV5-1 and TRBJ2-2; 14 bases map to TRBD2. Trimming cost V 4 bases and J 0 bases; bases outside gene matches: 2. CDR1 is SGHRS and CDR2 is YFSETQ in the germline V gene. CDR3 length equals 17 residues. This CDR3 reads CASSEGLAGANTGELFF. Written as DNA, the CDR3 is TGCGCCAGCAGCGAGGGACTAGCGGGGGCGAACACCGGGGAGCTGTTTTTT. Supplemented by reference TRBV5-1 and TRBJ2-2, the full variable domain reads KAGVTQTPRYLIKTRGQQVTLSCSPISGHRSVSWYQQTPGQGLQFLFEYFSETQRNKGNFPGRFSGRQFSNSRSEMNVSTLELGDSALYLCASSEGLAGANTGELFFGEGSRLTVL.

The chain combines TRBV6-5 with TRBJ1-1, with TRBD1 as a possible D gene (6 bases). Per germline, CDR1 MNHEY and CDR2 SVGAGI. The CDR3 is 14 amino acids. Trimming shortened V by 0 bases and J by 4 bases, and 9 bases separated the two germline ends. Written as DNA, the CDR3 is TGTGCCAGCAGTTACTCAGGGGGTGGCACTGAAGCTTTCTTT. It encodes CASSYSGGGTEAFF.

This clone was counted ten times or more. The chain uses TRBV4-1 and TRBJ2-5, with 12 nucleotides matching TRBD2. V lost 6 bases and J lost 5; bases outside the gene matches: 4. CDR3 length: 14 amino acids. Looked up from germline, CDR1 is MGHRA and CDR2 is YSYEKL. In DNA form, the CDR3 reads TGCGCCAGCAGTAGACTAGCGGGGGTTGAGACCCAGTACTTC. Residues: CASSRLAGVETQYF.

CDR3 amino acids: CASYPGLAGADTQYF. As DNA, the CDR3 is TGTGCCAGCTACCCAGGACTAGCGGGAGCAGATACGCAGTATTTT. The rearrangement joins TRBV18 to TRBJ2-3, with 13 bases lining up with TRBD2. With 7 bases clipped from V and 4 bases from J, the junction kept 5 bases outside the gene matches. There are 15 residues in the CDR3. From germline, CDR1 is KGHSH and CDR2 LQKENI.